This entry is about one T cell receptor beta chain. This clonotype turned up a few times. Its antigen is currently not known. No clone much larger than this one lies a single base away; base qualities are absent. Sample time point, as interpreted from the label and publication: patch test 3, about 24 weeks after DPC sensitization. Reading the label with the study, this specimen's treatment or condition is: therapeutic diphenylcyclopropenone sensitization with weekly scalp DPC. Blood at each patch-test visit was drawn before the patch test was applied. Patients were considered eligible if aged 18 to 70, diagnosed with alopecia and deemed suitable for DPC therapy, and patients were excluded if pregnant. Unfractionated whole blood was collected in Tempus Blood RNA tubes, and total RNA was extracted from that blood. According to the germline V gene (reference sequence), CDR1 reads LGHDT and CDR2 reads YNNKEL. Here V drops 4 bases and J drops 9 bases, and the junction holds 6 bases not matched to any gene. The cysteine opens and the phenylalanine closes a CDR3 of 14 amino acids. The read is trimmed to its CDR3 DNA, 42 bases read in frame from base 1.

This sample was taken from a study of human T cells and chemical hapten exposure (dated by TCRdb to about 2021). With respect to the entire study: For sensitization, 2% DPC in acetone was applied to a roughly 2 cm by roughly 2 cm area of upper inner arm skin. Patients additionally received weekly therapeutic DPC doses to the scalp throughout the approximately 22-week study period. Patch testing on the upper back used Finn chambers containing 0.01% DPC, with scoring done after 6 days according to International Contact Dermatitis Research Group standards. The patient cohort, mostly female, included alopecia areata with under or over 50% scalp involvement, alopecia totalis and alopecia universalis. The libraries were sequenced as a pool, and the TCR yield per sample differed mostly because of small variations in library volumes within the pool. This study followed changes in the peripheral blood TCR repertoire in vivo during primary and secondary sensitization of alopecia patients to the hapten diphenylcyclopropenone (DPC). Blood samples were taken from patients before sensitization (week 0) and at 2, 6 and about 24 weeks after DPC sensitization. Blood for TCR sequencing was provided by twenty-nine alopecia patients at one to four time points (pre-sensitization, 2, 6 and 24 weeks). What the study reported, not specific to this receptor: After repeated subsampling, the strength of the expansion versus patch-test correlation and the threshold at which it became significant changed. DPC sensitization did not change how many TCRs were above 1 in 1000 frequency, and no evidence was found of alterations in global repertoire structure. Compared with pre-sensitization or healthy control sets, expanded TCRs formed significantly more large CDR3 similarity clusters, which is consistent with antigen-driven responses. A positive correlation was found between the number of PT1 expanded TCRs and patch test score, with significance reached at thresholds 8, 16 and 32 but not 4. All patients had alopecia, a presumed autoimmune disease, so their immune response might differ from that of healthy individuals.

Libraries were built with RACE. Instrument used: NextSeq 500. During library preparation, unique molecular identifiers were attached to individual cDNA molecules so that TCRs could be counted in a quantitative, reproducible way. Each blood RNA sample was used to sequence both TCR alpha and TCR beta chains. In the paper's pipeline: The median number of TCRs per sample was 90,000 to 100,000, ranging from roughly 23,224 to 690,600. The Decombinator software suite was used to annotate the V, J and CDR3 of the TCR reads. For PS versus PT1 abundance plots, all samples were subsampled to the same number of TCRs (28,000). TCRs were defined as expanded if absent before sensitization and observed at least eight times at the 2-week time point. The public reads were reanalyzed by TCRdb: fastp trimming at Q25, MiXCR alignment, in-frame beta chains only. Rows are unified per CDR3 protein, each entry keeping the most common DNA and genes. In this record, the V and J calls reflect TCRdb's handling and not the investigators' own analysis. The sample contains 85,000 to 100,000 distinct CDR3 sequences, 27% of them found a single time. About 9.4% of the sample is in the top ten clones.

The sample here was whole blood, taken in connection with sensitization to the hapten diphenylcyclopropenone (DPC). The chain couples TRBV3-1 to TRBJ2-1; TRBD1 aligns with 10 central bases. The clonotype originates from a man aged 40-55 years with alopecia areata. Some clones in this sample may be carry-over from other donors' samples. The CDR3 sequence is CASSPGTGVGEQFF. The DNA sequence reads TGTGCCAGCAGCCCAGGGACAGGGGTCGGTGAGCAGTTCTTC.